The rows below give T cell receptor beta chains drawn from one sample of a study of cytomegalovirus exposure and HLA in healthy donors. The repertoire was sequenced with immunoSEQ multiplex PCR; TCRdb's copy has only in-frame clones and lacks some. The profile covers about 330,000 clones, with 86% appearing a single time and around 0.84% taken by the ten largest. The sequenced material came from PBMCs. Receptors were obtained from a woman between 18 and 29 years old in good health and CMV-seronegative. The CDR3 runs from the conserved cysteine through the conserved F or W. The D gene is left open where the match is weak. Size is stated for part of the rows, as once, few or many counts, or as a class when the clone is expanded.

>.|TRBJ1-2|TRBV9|.
TGTGCCAGCAGCGTAGCCGGGGAATTTGGCTATGGCTACACCTTC
CASSVAGEFGYGYTF
>.|TRBJ2-2|TRBV23-1|.
TGCGCCAGCAGTCAATCCCCCTCCGGGGAGCTGTTTTTT
CASSQSPSGELFF
>once|TRBJ1-3|TRBV5-1|.
TGCGCCAGCAGCATGGACTTCTCTGGAAACACCATATATTTT
CASSMDFSGNTIYF
>.|TRBJ1-3|TRBV2|.
TGTGCCAGCAGTTGGGGCCTTGGAAACACCATATATTTT
CASSWGLGNTIYF
>.|TRBJ2-7|TRBV7-3|.
TGTGCCAGCAGCGACCACTACTATGCCGAGCAGTACTTC
CASSDHYYAEQYF
>.|TRBJ2-1|TRBV13|TRBD2
TGTGCCAGCAATGGGCGGGAGGGCCAAGATGAGCAGTTCTTC
CASNGREGQDEQFF
>.|TRBJ1-4|TRBV6-5|.
TGTGCCAGCAGCCTCTCCACAAATGAAAAACTGTTTTTT
CASSLSTNEKLFF
>.|TRBJ2-1|TRBV27|TRBD2
TGTGCCAGCGTTCTAGCGGGAGGGCCAAACTACAATGAGCAGTTCTTC
CASVLAGGPNYNEQFF
>.|TRBJ2-1|TRBV6-6|.
TGTGCCAGCTCCATAGCGAGCGGGCAATACAATGAGCAGTTCTTC
CASSIASGQYNEQFF
>.|TRBJ2-5|TRBV27|TRBD1
TGTGCCAGCATGGTCAGGCCAGGGGGCGTTTTTGGAGAGACCCAGTACTTC
CASMVRPGGVFGETQYF
>.|TRBJ1-1|TRBV12-5|.
TGTGCTAGTGGTTTGGGGCAGGGTCTGGCACACTTT
CASGLGQGLAHF
>.|TRBJ2-1|TRBV5-4|TRBD1
TGTGCCAGCAGCTTGGCGGAGGACAGGGGAGGCTATGAGCAGTTCTTC
CASSLAEDRGGYEQFF
>.|TRBJ2-7|TRBV28|TRBD2
TGTGCCAGCAGTCGGGGACTAGCGGGAGCCGAGCAGTACTTC
CASSRGLAGAEQYF
>.|TRBJ2-1|TRBV5-1|TRBD2
TGCGCCAGCAGCTTAGGCGGGAGTAACTACAATGAGCAGTTCTTC
CASSLGGSNYNEQFF
>.|TRBJ2-7|TRBV27|TRBD1
TGTGCCAGCAGTTACATGACTGCCGGGACAGGGGCCTCCTACGAGCAGTACTTC
CASSYMTAGTGASYEQYF
>.|TRBJ2-1|TRBV9|TRBD2
TGTGCCAGCAGCGGACCCCTAGCGGGAGGGCTCTCCTACAATGAGCAGTTCTTC
CASSGPLAGGLSYNEQFF
>.|TRBJ2-7|TRBV18|TRBD1
TGTGCCAGCTCCGGGACAGCCTCCTCCTACGAGCAGTACTTC
CASSGTASSYEQYF
>few|TRBJ1-1|TRBV30|.
TGTGCCTGGGGGAAAGCGGACAGCTCGGAGACTGAAGCTTTCTTT
CAWGKADSSETEAFF
>.|TRBJ2-1|TRBV11-1|.
TGTGCCAGCAGTCGGGCGGACTACTCCTACAATGAGCAGTTCTTC
CASSRADYSYNEQFF
>.|TRBJ1-1|TRBV5-1|.
TGCGCCAGCAGCTTGGAGGCGGTAAACACTGAAGCTTTCTTT
CASSLEAVNTEAFF
>few|TRBJ2-2|TRBV6-4|TRBD1
TGTGCCAGCGGACAGGGCGAGGAGGCCGGGGAGCTGTTTTTT
CASGQGEEAGELFF
>.|TRBJ2-7|TRBV7-2|TRBD2
TGTGCCAGCAGCCATGGACTAGCCGAGGGCGAGCAGTACTTC
CASSHGLAEGEQYF
>once|TRBJ2-2|TRBV7-9|TRBD1
TGTGCCAGCCGCCAGGGGGCCACCGGGGAGCTGTTTTTT
CASRQGATGELFF
>.|TRBJ2-7|TRBV5-4|TRBD2
TGTGCCAGCAGCGGGGGGGGACTAGCGGACTCCTACGAGCAGTACTTC
CASSGGGLADSYEQYF
>.|TRBJ2-6|TRBV29-1|.
TGCAGCGTTGAAGATTGGGATCGGGGATCCTCTGGGGCCAACGTCCTGACTTTC
CSVEDWDRGSSGANVLTF
>.|TRBJ2-1|TRBV7-6|.
TGTGCCAGCAGCACCAGCGCGAGTCGGCTCAATGAGCAGTTCTTC
CASSTSASRLNEQFF
>.|TRBJ1-2|TRBV7-6|.
TGTGCCAGCAGCTTAGCAGGCGGTGGCTACACCTTC
CASSLAGGGYTF
>.|TRBJ2-7|TRBV4-1|.
TGCGCCAGCAGCCCAGAGGGGCATCCTTATCAGCAGTACTTC
CASSPEGHPYQQYF
>many|TRBJ2-5|TRBV4-3|.
TGCGCCAGCAGCCCAACGGGGGTCGGAGAGACCCAGTACTTC
CASSPTGVGETQYF
>.|TRBJ2-1|TRBV28|.
TGTGCCAGCAGTCCACGCCTGACAGGTAACCCCAATGAGCAGTTCTTC
CASSPRLTGNPNEQFF
>.|TRBJ2-7|TRBV4-1|TRBD2
TGCGCCAGCAGCCATCCCTCTCCCCCCGGGGGGAAACCCTACGAGCAGTACTTC
CASSHPSPPGGKPYEQYF
>.|TRBJ1-1|TRBV28|.
TGTGCCAGCAGTCCCCACAGGGTTCAGAACACTGAAGCTTTCTTT
CASSPHRVQNTEAFF
>.|TRBJ2-3|TRBV11-1|TRBD2
TGTGCCAGCAGCTCGACTAGCGGGTTTCCTGATACGCAGTATTTT
CASSSTSGFPDTQYF
>.|TRBJ2-7|TRBV27|.
TGTGCCAGCAGTTTTTTGAGAGGTTCCCTCATCCTCTCCGAGCAGTACTTC
CASSFLRGSLILSEQYF
>.|TRBJ1-2|TRBV19|TRBD1
TGTGCCAGTACCCCGGACAGGAACTATGGCTACACCTTC
CASTPDRNYGYTF
>.|TRBJ2-7|TRBV7-2|.
TGTGCCAGCAGCTTCGAAGCGGCCCACTACGAGCAGTACTTC
CASSFEAAHYEQYF
>.|TRBJ2-1|TRBV27|.
TGTGCCAGCAGTTTATTTGCTAGTAATGAGCCTTACAATGAGCAGTTCTTC
CASSLFASNEPYNEQFF
>.|TRBJ1-3|TRBV14|.
TGTGCCAGCAACACAGGTCGAGTCGCTGGAAACACCATATATTTT
CASNTGRVAGNTIYF
>.|TRBJ2-1|TRBV27|TRBD2
TGTGCCAGCAGCCGGGAGGGCTCCTACAATGAGCAGTTCTTC
CASSREGSYNEQFF
>.|TRBJ2-5|TRBV5-1|TRBD1
TGCGCCAGCAGCTTGGAAATCAGGACAGGGGGTTTCCAAGAGACCCAGTACTTC
CASSLEIRTGGFQETQYF
>.|TRBJ2-3|TRBV5-4|.
TGTGCCAGCAGCTCGGTAGCTACGCAGTATTTT
CASSSVATQYF
>.|TRBJ1-2|TRBV28|.
TGTGCCAGCAGTTTCCCTTCCTATGGCTACACCTTC
CASSFPSYGYTF
>.|TRBJ2-7|TRBV14|.
TGTGCCAGCAGCCAATACAGGGCACACGAGCAGTACTTC
CASSQYRAHEQYF
>few|TRBJ2-7|TRBV7-9|TRBD2
TGTGCCAGCAGCGGGACTAGCGGGGGTCCCTACGAGCAGTACTTC
CASSGTSGGPYEQYF
>.|TRBJ2-5|TRBV9|TRBD2
TGTGCCAGCAGCGTACTTGGGACTAGCGGTCAAGAGACCCAGTACTTC
CASSVLGTSGQETQYF
>.|TRBJ2-2|TRBV19|TRBD2
TGTGCCAGTAGTATAAACGGGCCGGTGGCGGGACTAGTCTCCACCGGGGAGCTGTTTTTT
CASSINGPVAGLVSTGELFF
>.|TRBJ1-5|TRBV27|.
TGTGCCAGCAGTCCCGTGGCGGGAAATCAGCCCCAGCATTTT
CASSPVAGNQPQHF
>.|TRBJ1-1|TRBV2|.
TGTGCCAGCTCCAGGGGCGCCCGACTTGAAGCTTTCTTT
CASSRGARLEAFF